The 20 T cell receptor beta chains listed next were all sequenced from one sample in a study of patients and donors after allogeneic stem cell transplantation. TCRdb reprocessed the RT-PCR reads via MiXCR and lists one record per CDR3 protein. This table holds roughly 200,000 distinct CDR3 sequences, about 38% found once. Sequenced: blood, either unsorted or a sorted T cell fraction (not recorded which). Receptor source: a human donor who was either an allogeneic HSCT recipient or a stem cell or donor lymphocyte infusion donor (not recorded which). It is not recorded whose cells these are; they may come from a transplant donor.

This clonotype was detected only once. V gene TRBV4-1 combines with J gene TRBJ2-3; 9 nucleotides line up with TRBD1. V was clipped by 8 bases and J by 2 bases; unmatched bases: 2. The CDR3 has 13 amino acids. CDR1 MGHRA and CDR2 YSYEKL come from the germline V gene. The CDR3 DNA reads TGCGCCAGCGGACAGGGGTACACAGATACGCAGTATTTT. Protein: CASGQGYTDTQYF.

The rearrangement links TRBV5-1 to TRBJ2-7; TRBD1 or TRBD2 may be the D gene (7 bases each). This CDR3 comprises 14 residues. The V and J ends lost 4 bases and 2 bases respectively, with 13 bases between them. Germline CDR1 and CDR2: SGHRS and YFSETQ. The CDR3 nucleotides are TGCGCCAGCAGCCCGACAGGGACTACCTACGAGCAGTACTTC. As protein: CASSPTGTTYEQYF.

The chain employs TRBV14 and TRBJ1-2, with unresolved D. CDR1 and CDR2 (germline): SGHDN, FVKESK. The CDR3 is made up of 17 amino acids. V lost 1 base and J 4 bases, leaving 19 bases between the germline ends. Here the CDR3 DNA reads TGTGCCAGCAGCCAAGGGCCCCTAACGGGCTGGGGCTATGGCTACACCTTC. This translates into CASSQGPLTGWGYGYTF.

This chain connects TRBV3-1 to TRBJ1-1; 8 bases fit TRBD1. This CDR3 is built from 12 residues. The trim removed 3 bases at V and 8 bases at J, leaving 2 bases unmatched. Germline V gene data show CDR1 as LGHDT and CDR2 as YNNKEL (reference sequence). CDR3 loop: CASSQGDREAFF. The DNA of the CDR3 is TGTGCCAGCAGCCAGGGGGACAGGGAAGCTTTCTTT.

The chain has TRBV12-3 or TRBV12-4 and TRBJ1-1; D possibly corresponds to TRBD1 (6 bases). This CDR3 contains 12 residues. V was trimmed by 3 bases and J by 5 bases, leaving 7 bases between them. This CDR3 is CASSFQGTEAFF. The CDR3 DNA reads TGTGCCAGCAGTTTCCAGGGGACTGAAGCTTTCTTT.

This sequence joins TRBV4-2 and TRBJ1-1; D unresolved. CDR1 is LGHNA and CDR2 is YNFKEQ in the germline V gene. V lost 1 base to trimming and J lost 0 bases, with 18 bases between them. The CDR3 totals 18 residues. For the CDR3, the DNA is TGTGCCAGCAGCCAAGCGAATGGCGCGGCTCCATTGAACACTGAAGCTTTCTTT. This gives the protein CASSQANGAAPLNTEAFF.

The CDR3 reads CASSHRAAAFF. The CDR3 DNA reads as TGTGCCAGCAGCCACAGGGCCGCGGCTTTCTTT. The V gene is TRBV7-2, the J gene TRBJ1-1, with D possibly matching TRBD1 (6 bases). V was clipped by 5 bases and J by 11 bases, with 12 bases between them. Germline V gives CDR1 SGHTA, CDR2 FQGNSA. CDR3 length: 11 amino acids.

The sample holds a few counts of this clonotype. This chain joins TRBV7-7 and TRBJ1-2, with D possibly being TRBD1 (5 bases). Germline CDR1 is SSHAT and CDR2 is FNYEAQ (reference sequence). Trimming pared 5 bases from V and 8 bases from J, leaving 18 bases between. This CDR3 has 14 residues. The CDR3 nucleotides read TGTGCCAGCAGCCCCAGTGGGGACTTGGGGGGCTACACCTTC. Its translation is CASSPSGDLGGYTF.

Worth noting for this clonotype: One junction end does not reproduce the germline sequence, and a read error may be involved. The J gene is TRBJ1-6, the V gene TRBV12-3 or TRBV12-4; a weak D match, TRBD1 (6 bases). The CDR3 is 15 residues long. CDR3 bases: TGTACCAGCAGTACGGGACACTCCTATAATTCACCCCTCCACTTT. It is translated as CTSSTGHSYNSPLHF.

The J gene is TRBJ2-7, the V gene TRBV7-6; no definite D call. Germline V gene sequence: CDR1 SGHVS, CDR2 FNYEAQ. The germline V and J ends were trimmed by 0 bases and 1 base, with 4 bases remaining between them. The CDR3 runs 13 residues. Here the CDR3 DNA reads TGTGCCAGCAGCTTAGCAGTGTCCTACGAGCAGTACTTC. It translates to CASSLAVSYEQYF.

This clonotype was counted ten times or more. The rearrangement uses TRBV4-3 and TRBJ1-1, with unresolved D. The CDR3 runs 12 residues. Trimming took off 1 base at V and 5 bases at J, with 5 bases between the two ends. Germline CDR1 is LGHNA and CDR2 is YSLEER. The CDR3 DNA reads TGCGCCAGCAGCCAAGCTGGGACTGAAGCTTTCTTT. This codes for CASSQAGTEAFF.

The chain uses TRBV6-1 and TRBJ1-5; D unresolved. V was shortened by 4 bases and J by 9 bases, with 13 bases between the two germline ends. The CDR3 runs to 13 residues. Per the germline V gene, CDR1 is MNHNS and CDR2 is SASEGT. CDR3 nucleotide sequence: TGTGCCAGCAGTGTCGATGGGTTTTCGCCCCAGCATTTT. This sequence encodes CASSVDGFSPQHF.

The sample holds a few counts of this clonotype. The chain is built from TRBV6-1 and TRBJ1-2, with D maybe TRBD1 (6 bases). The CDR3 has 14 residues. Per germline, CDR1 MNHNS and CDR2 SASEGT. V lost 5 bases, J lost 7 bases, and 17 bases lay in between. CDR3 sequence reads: CASSRQQGILGYTF. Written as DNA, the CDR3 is TGTGCCAGCAGTCGACAACAGGGCATACTTGGCTACACCTTC.

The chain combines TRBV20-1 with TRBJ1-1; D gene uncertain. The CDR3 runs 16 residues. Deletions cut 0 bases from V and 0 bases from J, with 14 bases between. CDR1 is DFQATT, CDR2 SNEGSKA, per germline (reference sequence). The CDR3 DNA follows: TGCAGTGCTAGAGATGACCGGAGATGGTTGAACACTGAAGCTTTCTTT. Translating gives CSARDDRRWLNTEAFF.

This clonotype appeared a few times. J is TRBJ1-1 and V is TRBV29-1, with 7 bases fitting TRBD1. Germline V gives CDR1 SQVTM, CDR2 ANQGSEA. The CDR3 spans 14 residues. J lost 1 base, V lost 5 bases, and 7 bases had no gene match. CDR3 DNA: TGCAGCGTTTTACAGGGGAAGGGGAACACTGAAGCTTTCTTT. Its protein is CSVLQGKGNTEAFF.

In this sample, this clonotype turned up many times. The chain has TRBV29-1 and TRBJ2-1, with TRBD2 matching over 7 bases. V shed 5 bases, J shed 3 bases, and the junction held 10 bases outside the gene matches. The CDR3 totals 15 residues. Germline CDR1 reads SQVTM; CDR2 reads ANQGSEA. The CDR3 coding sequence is TGCAGCGTTCCGACGGGGAGGGGTTTCTACAATGAGCAGTTCTTC. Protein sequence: CSVPTGRGFYNEQFF.

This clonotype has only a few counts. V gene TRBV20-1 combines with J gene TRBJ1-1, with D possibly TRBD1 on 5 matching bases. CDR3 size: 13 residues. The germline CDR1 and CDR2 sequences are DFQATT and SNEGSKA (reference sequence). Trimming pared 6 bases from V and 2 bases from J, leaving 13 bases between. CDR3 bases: TGCAGTGCACAACCCCAGGGAAACACTGAAGCTTTCTTT. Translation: CSAQPQGNTEAFF.

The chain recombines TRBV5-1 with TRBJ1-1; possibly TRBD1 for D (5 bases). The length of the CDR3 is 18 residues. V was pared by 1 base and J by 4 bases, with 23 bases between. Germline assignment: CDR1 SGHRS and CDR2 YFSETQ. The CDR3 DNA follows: TGCGCCAGCAGCTTGAGTTTCGGCACGACCAGAAGGGGCACTGAAGCTTTCTTT. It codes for CASSLSFGTTRRGTEAFF.

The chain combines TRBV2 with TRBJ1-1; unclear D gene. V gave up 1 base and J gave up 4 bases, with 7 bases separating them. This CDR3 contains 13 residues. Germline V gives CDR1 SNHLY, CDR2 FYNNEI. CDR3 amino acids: CASSEERRTEAFF. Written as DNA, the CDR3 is TGTGCCAGCAGTGAAGAACGGCGCACTGAAGCTTTCTTT.

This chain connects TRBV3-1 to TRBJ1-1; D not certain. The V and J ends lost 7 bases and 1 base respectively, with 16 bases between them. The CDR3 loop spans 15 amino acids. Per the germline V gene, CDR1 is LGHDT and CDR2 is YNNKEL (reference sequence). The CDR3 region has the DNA TGTGCCAGCACCCCAGCCGCCCCAGGGAACACTGAAGCTTTCTTT. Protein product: CASTPAAPGNTEAFF.